In its sample, the clone carrying this TCR beta chain was seen many times. A read error may explain this, as a much larger clone is one base away. The data belong to a study of T-cell reconstitution after alpha-beta-depleted transplantation in children. For TCRbeta, the library was prepared with unique molecular identifiers. TCRdb re-analysed the PCR reads in MiXCR, keeping a single row per CDR3 protein. The sample has around 340,000 distinct CDR3 sequences; 13% are singletons. Trimming removed 8 bases from V and 4 bases from J, with 26 bases in between. The CDR3 spans 18 residues. Here the sequenced sample was PBMCs, taken from the stem cell graft. V gene TRBV12-3 or TRBV12-4 combines with J gene TRBJ2-2; the D is unclear. The receptor was isolated from a human donor who donated a stem cell graft to a child with Fanconi anemia. The CDR3 nucleotides read TGTGCCAGCTGTTCCCCCCCTACGTCGGTCGGAAGCACCGGGGAGCTGTTTTTT. Amino acids: CASCSPPTSVGSTGELFF.